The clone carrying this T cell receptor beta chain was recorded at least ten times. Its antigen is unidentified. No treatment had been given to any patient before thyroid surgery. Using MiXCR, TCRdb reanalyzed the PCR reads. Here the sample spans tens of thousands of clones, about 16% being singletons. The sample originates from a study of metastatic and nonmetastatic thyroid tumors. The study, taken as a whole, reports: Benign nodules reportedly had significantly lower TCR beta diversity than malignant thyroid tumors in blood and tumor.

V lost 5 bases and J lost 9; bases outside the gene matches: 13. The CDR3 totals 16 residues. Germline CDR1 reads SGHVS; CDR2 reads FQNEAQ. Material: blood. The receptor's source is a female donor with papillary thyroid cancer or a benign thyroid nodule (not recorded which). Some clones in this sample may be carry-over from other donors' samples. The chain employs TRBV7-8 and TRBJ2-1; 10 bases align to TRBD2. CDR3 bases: TGTGCCAGCAGCATATATAGCGGGGGGAGTCTGGGTGAGCAGTTCTTC. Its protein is CASSIYSGGSLGEQFF.